This TCR beta chain appears in the sequencing data of a study of shared clonotypes between healthy human individuals. About this clone: What it binds is not known.

The DNA input per sorted-subset replicate PCR was around 200 ng, corresponding to 25,000 to 35,000 T cell genomes. Method: immunoSEQ multiplex PCR; TCRdb's copy keeps in-frame clones and lacks some. The profile shows 2,500,000 or so clones, approximately 90% of them singletons. This CDR3 has 16 amino acids. Germline V gives CDR1 SGDLS, CDR2 YYNGEE. Trimming took 5 bases from V and 1 from J, leaving 15 bases between them. General study points: Across subsets, estimated richness was generally greater for naive than for memory populations.

Negatively enriched CD4+ T cells were divided by CD45RA into naive and memory. The chain carries TRBV9 and TRBJ2-2; either TRBD1 or TRBD2 may fit D (6 bases each). The material sequenced was naive CD4+ T cells from PBMCs. Sample subset: CD45RA+ positively selected. This sequence originates from a man aged 18 to 30 in good health. Some clones in this sample may be carry-over from other donors' samples. The CDR3 DNA reads as TGTGCCAGCAGACTAGGGCGGGACAAGAACACCGGGGAGCTGTTTTTT. Amino acid sequence: CASRLGRDKNTGELFF.